The rows below give T cell receptor beta chains drawn from one sample of a study of breast tumors, draining lymph nodes, adjacent tissues. One entry per CDR3 protein results from TCRdb running MiXCR on the multiplex PCR reads. This sample yields 190,000 or so distinct CDR3 sequences, of which approximately 33% are seen a single time; around 4.5% belongs to the top ten. The material sequenced was axillary lymph node tissue. These receptors all come from a female donor with breast cancer. Some clones in this sample may be carry-over from other donors' samples. CDR3s include the opening cysteine and the closing phenylalanine or tryptophan.

TRBJ2-5,TRBV18,CASSRQGAGQETQYF
TRBJ2-1,TRBV3-1,CASSQGSGGASLNEQFF
TRBJ2-1,TRBV7-2,CASGSAVSSYNEQFF
TRBJ1-6,TRBV7-9,CASSHSQTPLHF
TRBJ2-2,TRBV6-2/TRBV6-3,CASSHSIMREDTGELFF
TRBJ2-7,TRBV5-6,CASSLAEAGEQYF
TRBJ2-1,TRBV19,CASSPSASGRAYIRFF
TRBJ1-1,TRBV19,CASSPRRGRGTEAFF
TRBJ2-3,TRBV6-5,CASSYKPAGGTDTQYF
TRBJ1-5,TRBV6-1,CASRTTGVQPQHF
TRBJ2-3,TRBV30,CAWDRGSTDTQYF
TRBJ1-4,TRBV2,CASAREGDEKLFF
TRBJ1-6,TRBV5-1,CASRPREDAGLNSPLHF
TRBJ2-5,TRBV7-2,CASSLPAPGVKETQYF
TRBJ2-1,TRBV19,CASSMTLARPGGYNEQFF
TRBJ2-3,TRBV11-3,CASSLGVRAGVSPDTQYF
TRBJ1-5,TRBV20-1,CSALTGGNQPQHF
TRBJ2-7,TRBV14,CASSQTGVSTYEQYF
TRBJ1-4,TRBV29-1,CSRGGSFEKLFF
TRBJ2-7,TRBV6-1,CASSDLSMGGFHEQYF
TRBJ2-3,TRBV18,CASSPAGLAGPDTQYF
TRBJ2-7,TRBV2,CASTQGGVSYEQYF
TRBJ2-2,TRBV20-1,CSARPGTGGVTGELFF
TRBJ2-2,TRBV9,CASTPTSGVGELFF
TRBJ2-2,TRBV6-5,CASSPGFGELFF
TRBJ1-4,TRBV2,CASRPDRGEVYDEKLFF
TRBJ1-5,TRBV6-2/TRBV6-3,CASRWTGGGQPQHF